Listed below are T cell receptor beta chains from one sample, sequenced in a study of PD-L1 blockade in urothelial cancer. The repertoire was sequenced with immunoSEQ multiplex PCR; TCRdb's copy has only in-frame clones and lacks some. The data hold 35,000 to 45,000 clones, with 91% observed a single time. The material was PBMCs, obtained around atezolizumab (anti-PD-L1) treatment. These receptors were collected from a man between 65 and 85 years old with urothelial cancer. CDR3s include the opening cysteine and the closing phenylalanine or tryptophan. Each record gives: CDR3 protein, J gene, CDR3 length, V gene.

cdr3_aa: CASTLLQGNTEAFF
j_call: TRBJ1-1
cdr3_length: 14
v_call: TRBV2

cdr3_aa: CASSFPPGQGDYGYTF
j_call: TRBJ1-2
cdr3_length: 16
v_call: TRBV28

cdr3_aa: CASGLVLRGLAGLGDTQYF
j_call: TRBJ2-3
cdr3_length: 19
v_call: TRBV12-5

cdr3_aa: CASSLGAPRVDEQFF
j_call: TRBJ2-1
cdr3_length: 15
v_call: TRBV5-1

cdr3_aa: CASSAGTGATYEQYF
j_call: TRBJ2-7
cdr3_length: 15
v_call: TRBV2

cdr3_aa: CASSSSGGLAEPGEQFF
j_call: TRBJ2-1
cdr3_length: 17
v_call: TRBV7-3

cdr3_aa: CASSDRVAETQYF
j_call: TRBJ2-5
cdr3_length: 13
v_call: TRBV7-9

cdr3_aa: CASSPQGKFYEQYF
j_call: TRBJ2-7
cdr3_length: 14
v_call: TRBV19

cdr3_aa: CASSPGLGQGPNEQFF
j_call: TRBJ2-1
cdr3_length: 16
v_call: TRBV9

cdr3_aa: CASVNTGNTGELFF
j_call: TRBJ2-2
cdr3_length: 14
v_call: TRBV2

cdr3_aa: CASSPGTGGLYGYTF
j_call: TRBJ1-2
cdr3_length: 15
v_call: TRBV6-1

cdr3_aa: CASSPQDRGRTEAFF
j_call: TRBJ1-1
cdr3_length: 15
v_call: TRBV5-1

cdr3_aa: CASSQRAHRGGEVNTEAFF
j_call: TRBJ1-1
cdr3_length: 19
v_call: TRBV14

cdr3_aa: CASSFLGLAGRRNQETQYF
j_call: TRBJ2-5
cdr3_length: 19
v_call: TRBV27

cdr3_aa: CASSLTGAQNTEAFF
j_call: TRBJ1-1
cdr3_length: 15
v_call: TRBV5-1